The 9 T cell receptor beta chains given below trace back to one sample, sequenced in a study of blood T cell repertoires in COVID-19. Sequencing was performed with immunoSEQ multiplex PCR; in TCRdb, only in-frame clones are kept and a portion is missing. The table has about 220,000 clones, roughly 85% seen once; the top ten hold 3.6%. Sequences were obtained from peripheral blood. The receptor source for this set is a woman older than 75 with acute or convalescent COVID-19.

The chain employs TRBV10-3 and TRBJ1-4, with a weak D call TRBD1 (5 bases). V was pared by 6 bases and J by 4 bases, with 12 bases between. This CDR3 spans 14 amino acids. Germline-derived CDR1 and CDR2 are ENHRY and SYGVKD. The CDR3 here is CAIRPSGGNEKLFF. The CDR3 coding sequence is TGTGCCATCAGGCCATCGGGGGGTAATGAAAAACTGTTTTTT.

The CDR3 DNA is TGTGCCAGCAGCCCCGGACAGTTCTATGGCTACACCTTC. It is translated as CASSPGQFYGYTF. The gene calls are TRBV3-1 (or the pseudogene TRBV3-2) and TRBJ1-2; tentative D call: TRBD1 (6 bases). The CDR3 consists of 13 residues. Per the germline V gene, CDR1 is LGHDT and CDR2 is YNNKEL (reference sequence). Trimming removed 4 bases at V and 4 bases at J, with 10 bases between.

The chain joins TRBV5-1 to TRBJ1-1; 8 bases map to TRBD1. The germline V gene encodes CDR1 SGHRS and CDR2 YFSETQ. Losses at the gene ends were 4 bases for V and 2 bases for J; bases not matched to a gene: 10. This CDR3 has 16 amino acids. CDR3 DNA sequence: TGCGCCAGCAGCCCCTTTATGACAGGGGCCAACACTGAAGCTTTCTTT. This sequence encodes CASSPFMTGANTEAFF. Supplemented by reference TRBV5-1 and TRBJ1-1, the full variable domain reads KAGVTQTPRYLIKTRGQQVTLSCSPISGHRSVSWYQQTPGQGLQFLFEYFSETQRNKGNFPGRFSGRQFSNSRSEMNVSTLELGDSALYLCASSPFMTGANTEAFFGQGTRLTVV.

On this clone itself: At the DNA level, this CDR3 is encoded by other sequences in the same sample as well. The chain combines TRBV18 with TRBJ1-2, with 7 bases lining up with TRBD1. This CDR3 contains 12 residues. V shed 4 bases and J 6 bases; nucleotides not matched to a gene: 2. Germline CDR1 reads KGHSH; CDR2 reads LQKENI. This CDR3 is CASSRQGDGYTF. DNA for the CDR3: TGTGCCAGCTCACGACAGGGAGATGGCTACACCTTC.

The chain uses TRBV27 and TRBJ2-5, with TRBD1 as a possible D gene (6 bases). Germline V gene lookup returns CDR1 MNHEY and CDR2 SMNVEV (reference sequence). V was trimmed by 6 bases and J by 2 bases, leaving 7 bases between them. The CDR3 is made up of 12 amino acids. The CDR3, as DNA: TGTGCCAGCAGACAGGGTCAAGAGACCCAGTACTTC. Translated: CASRQGQETQYF.

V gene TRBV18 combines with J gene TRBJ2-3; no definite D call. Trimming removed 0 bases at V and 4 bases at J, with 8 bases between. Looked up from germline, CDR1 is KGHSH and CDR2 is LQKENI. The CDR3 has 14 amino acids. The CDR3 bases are TGTGCCAGCTCACCACCGACATCATCAGATACGCAGTATTTT. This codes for CASSPPTSSDTQYF.

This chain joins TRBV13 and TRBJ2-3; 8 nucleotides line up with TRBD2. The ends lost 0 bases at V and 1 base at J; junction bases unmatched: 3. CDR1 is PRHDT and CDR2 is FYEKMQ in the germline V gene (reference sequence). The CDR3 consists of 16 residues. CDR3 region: CASSLGPGGGTDTQYF. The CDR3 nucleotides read TGTGCCAGCAGCTTAGGTCCGGGGGGGGGCACAGATACGCAGTATTTT.

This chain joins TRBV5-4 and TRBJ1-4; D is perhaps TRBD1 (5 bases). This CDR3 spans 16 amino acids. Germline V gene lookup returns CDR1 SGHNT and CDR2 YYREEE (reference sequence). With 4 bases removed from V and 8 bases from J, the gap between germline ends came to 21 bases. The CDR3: CASSASGRLSGEKLFF. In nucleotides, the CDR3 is TGTGCCAGCAGCGCGTCGGGACGCCTGAGCGGGGAAAAACTGTTTTTT.

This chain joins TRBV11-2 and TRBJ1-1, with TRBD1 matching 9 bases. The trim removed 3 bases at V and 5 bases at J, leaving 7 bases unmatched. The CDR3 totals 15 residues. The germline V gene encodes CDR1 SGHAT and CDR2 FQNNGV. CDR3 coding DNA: TGTGCCAGCAGCTTTTCCGGGACAGGGAGTACTGAAGCTTTCTTT. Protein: CASSFSGTGSTEAFF. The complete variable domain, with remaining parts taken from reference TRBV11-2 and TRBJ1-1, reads EAGVAQSPRYKIIEKRQSVAFWCNPISGHATLYWYQQILGQGPKLLIQFQNNGVVDDSQLPKDRFSAERLKGVDSTLKIQPAKLEDSAVYLCASSFSGTGSTEAFFGQGTRLTVV.